The 26 T cell receptor beta chains in this list originate from one sample, sequenced in a study of T-cell memory formation after mild COVID-19. TCRdb itself ran the 5' RACE reads through MiXCR, one entry per CDR3 protein. The table lists 13,000 or so distinct CDR3 sequences, 12% of them singletons. Source material: PBMCs or a T cell subset sorted from them (not recorded which). These receptors were collected from an adult woman who had mild COVID-19 (a few samples of this study predate the infection). Cell type and time point are not known.

In its sample, this clonotype was seen many times. The genes are TRBV12-3 or TRBV12-4 and TRBJ2-2; D remains unclear. The V end lost 3 bases, the J end lost 1 base, and 12 bases lay between the germline ends. The CDR3 is 16 amino acids. CDR3 region: CASSFSGLGNTGELFF. The DNA of the CDR3 is TGTGCCAGCAGTTTCTCGGGTCTAGGGAACACCGGGGAGCTGTTTTTT.

The gene calls are TRBV5-1 and TRBJ2-3; D possibly matches TRBD1 or TRBD2 (5 bases each). Germline CDR1 is SGHRS and CDR2 is YFSETQ. The CDR3 loop spans 16 amino acids. Trimming stripped 2 bases from V and 3 bases from J, with 16 bases between. The CDR3 DNA sequence: TGCGCCAGCAGCTTACATCTCGAGGGGATAACAGATACGCAGTATTTT. Translation: CASSLHLEGITDTQYF.

This clonotype was detected ten times or more. DNA of the CDR3: TGTGCCAGCAGCTTAGCGGCTCATCGGGGATTCACTGAAGCTTTCTTT. Translating gives CASSLAAHRGFTEAFF. This rearrangement joins TRBV7-6 to TRBJ1-1; no clear D. The CDR3 sequence is 16 residues long. V lost 0 bases and J 4 bases, leaving 15 bases between the germline ends. Germline CDR1 and CDR2: SGHVS and FNYEAQ.

The chain joins TRBV7-8 to TRBJ1-2; D not resolved. Germline lookup yields CDR1 SGHVS and CDR2 FQNEAQ. The CDR3 has 14 amino acids. Trimming left V 3 bases short and J 6 bases short, with 14 bases between. Here the CDR3 DNA reads TGTGCCAGCAGCTTTGGGCCGGCTCCTCATGGCTACACCTTC. Encoded protein: CASSFGPAPHGYTF.

This clonotype was picked up many times. The chain joins TRBV3-1 to TRBJ2-2, with D perhaps being TRBD1 or TRBD2 (6 bases each). CDR3 length equals 15 residues. Trimming cost V 4 bases and J 4 bases, with 13 bases left between them. The germline V gene has CDR1 LGHDT and CDR2 YNNKEL (reference sequence). CDR3 DNA: TGTGCCAGCAGCCCCCAACAGGGAGGCACCGGGGAGCTGTTTTTT. Amino acids: CASSPQQGGTGELFF. The variable domain in full, completed from reference TRBV3-1 and TRBJ2-2, reads DTAVSQTPKYLVTQMGNDKSIKCEQNLGHDTMYWYKQDSKKFLKIMFSYNNKELIINETVPNRFSPKSPDKAHLNLHINSLELGDSAVYFCASSPQQGGTGELFFGEGSRLTVL.

There are many counts of this clonotype. The rearrangement joins TRBV30 to TRBJ1-1, with TRBD1 matching 9 bases. The CDR3 runs to 12 residues. Germline CDR1 GTSNPN, CDR2 SVGIG (reference sequence). Trimming at V came to 4 bases and at J to 4 bases, leaving 1 base not matched to a gene. CDR3 in amino acids: CAWNRGLTEAFF. The CDR3 DNA is TGTGCCTGGAACAGGGGGCTCACTGAAGCTTTCTTT.

The sample holds many counts of this clonotype. The J gene is TRBJ1-2, the V gene TRBV29-1, with 7 positions matching TRBD1. This CDR3 has 12 residues. Germline-derived CDR1 and CDR2 are SQVTM and ANQGSEA. V was pared by 6 bases and J by 4 bases, with 5 bases of the junction left unmatched. CDR3 nucleotides: TGCAGCGTCTCAGGGGGGGCCTATGGCTACACCTTC. Translating gives CSVSGGAYGYTF.

The rearrangement joins TRBV19 to TRBJ2-2; 10 nucleotides line up with TRBD1. Germline trimming cut 9 bases from V and 8 bases from J; bases unmatched to any gene: 12. Germline V gene lookup returns CDR1 LNHDA and CDR2 SQIVND (reference sequence). This CDR3 region has 15 residues. CDR3 bases: TGTGCCAGCACAGACAGGGGGCTAAAAGGGGGGGAGCTGTTTTTT. Translated: CASTDRGLKGGELFF.

This clonotype appeared many times. The CDR3 is CASSLDLIAGVYEQYF. DNA of the CDR3: TGTGCCAGCAGCTTAGATCTTATAGCGGGAGTCTACGAGCAGTACTTC. The chain uses TRBV7-9 and TRBJ2-7; 9 bases match TRBD2. CDR3 length equals 16 residues. Trimming at V came to 1 base and at J to 3 bases, leaving 7 bases not matched to a gene. Germline V lookup: CDR1 SEHNR, CDR2 FQNEAQ (reference sequence).

In this sample, this clonotype turned up many times. The rearrangement uses TRBV13 and TRBJ2-1, with D unresolved. V gave up 3 bases and J gave up 0 bases, with 15 bases separating them. The CDR3 is 17 residues long. The germline V gene has CDR1 PRHDT and CDR2 FYEKMQ (reference sequence). The CDR3 sequence: CASSLGMLASSYNEQFF. In nucleotides, the CDR3 is TGTGCCAGCAGCTTGGGGATGTTGGCGAGCTCCTACAATGAGCAGTTCTTC. Full variable domain (missing parts from reference TRBV13 and TRBJ2-1): AAGVIQSPRHLIKEKRETATLKCYPIPRHDTVYWYQQGPGQDPQFLISFYEKMQSDKGSIPDRFSAQQFSDYHSELNMSSLELGDSALYFCASSLGMLASSYNEQFFGPGTRLTVL.

This clonotype was counted at least ten times. This chain links TRBV15 with TRBJ2-5; no clear D gene. The CDR3 length is 15 residues. Germline CDR1 is LNHNV and CDR2 is YYDKDF (reference sequence). The V end was cut by 0 bases, the J end by 5 bases, with 13 bases between. This CDR3 reads CATSRDRSSLETQYF. The CDR3 DNA sequence: TGTGCCACCAGCAGAGATCGAAGTAGCCTGGAGACCCAGTACTTC.

V usage is TRBV12-3 or TRBV12-4 and J usage is TRBJ2-5; perhaps TRBD1 as D (6 bases). The CDR3 spans 14 residues. Deletions cut 5 bases from V and 1 base from J, with 11 bases between. DNA for the CDR3: TGTGCCAGCAGTCTCACAGGGTTCCAAGAGACCCAGTACTTC. This sequence encodes CASSLTGFQETQYF.

This clonotype was found many times. The chain employs TRBV5-1 and TRBJ2-1, with TRBD2 matching 11 bases. V was pared by 0 bases and J by 0 bases, with 5 bases of the junction left unmatched. Germline CDR1 is SGHRS and CDR2 is YFSETQ. The CDR3 runs to 18 residues. The CDR3 region is CASSLALAGGLSYNEQFF. The CDR3 nucleotides read TGCGCCAGCAGCTTGGCCCTAGCGGGGGGCCTCTCCTACAATGAGCAGTTCTTC.

This clonotype was counted ten times or more. The chain joins TRBV27 to TRBJ1-3, with D possibly being TRBD1 (5 bases). CDR1 is MNHEY and CDR2 is SMNVEV in the germline V gene (reference sequence). The V and J ends lost 0 bases and 0 bases respectively, with 15 bases between them. This CDR3 is 18 amino acids long. CDR3: CASSLSWPGPSSGNTIYF. CDR3 nucleotide sequence: TGTGCCAGCAGTTTATCTTGGCCAGGGCCCAGCTCTGGAAACACCATATATTTT.

This clonotype was detected many times. This chain connects TRBV27 to TRBJ1-1; 11 bases align to TRBD1. This CDR3 comprises 16 residues. Losses at the gene ends were 5 bases for V and 0 bases for J; bases not matched to a gene: 5. Germline CDR1 reads MNHEY; CDR2 reads SMNVEV (reference sequence). The CDR3 DNA reads TGTGCCAGCAGTCCCTGGACAGGGGGCATGAACACTGAAGCTTTCTTT. As protein: CASSPWTGGMNTEAFF.

The sample holds many counts of this clonotype. J is TRBJ2-7 and V is TRBV2, with 7 positions matching TRBD1. Germline V gene sequence: CDR1 SNHLY, CDR2 FYNNEI. Losses at the gene ends were 6 bases for V and 1 base for J; bases not matched to a gene: 9. This CDR3 is built from 15 residues. CDR3 nucleotides: TGTGCCAGCAGGTACCGGGACAGCACATCCTACGAGCAGTACTTC. Protein product: CASRYRDSTSYEQYF. Looking up the rest from reference TRBV2 and TRBJ2-7 gives the full variable domain: EPEVTQTPSHQVTQMGQEVILRCVPISNHLYFYWYRQILGQKVEFLVSFYNNEISEKSEIFDDQFSVERPDGSNFTLKIRSTKLEDSAMYFCASRYRDSTSYEQYFGPGTRLTVT.

This clonotype was found many times. The gene calls are TRBV7-8 and TRBJ2-2; 8 bases fit TRBD1. Germline-derived CDR1 and CDR2 are SGHVS and FQNEAQ. The V and J ends lost 5 bases and 8 bases, in that order; junction bases with no gene match: 4. The CDR3 has 13 residues. For the CDR3, the DNA is TGTGCCAGCAGCAGGGGACAGGCTGGGGAGCTGTTTTTT. As protein: CASSRGQAGELFF. Drawing the rest from reference TRBV7-8 and TRBJ2-2, the complete variable domain is GAGVSQSPRYKVAKRGQDVALRCDPISGHVSLFWYQQALGQGPEFLTYFQNEAQLDKSGLPSDRFFAERPEGSVSTLKIQRTQQEDSAVYLCASSRGQAGELFFGEGSRLTVL.

This clonotype appeared many times. The rearrangement joins TRBV27 to TRBJ1-1; TRBD1 matches 7 bases. Trimming took 2 bases from V and 5 from J; bases not matched to a gene: 11. The germline CDR1 and CDR2 sequences are MNHEY and SMNVEV (reference sequence). The CDR3 extends over 16 amino acids. Here the CDR3 DNA reads TGTGCCAGCAGTTTAGATACTCTATCCAGGGGGACTGAAGCTTTCTTT. Residues: CASSLDTLSRGTEAFF.

This clonotype has at least ten counts. CDR3 loop: CASSGGVENEQFF. Written as DNA, the CDR3 is TGCGCCAGCAGCGGAGGGGTCGAAAATGAGCAGTTCTTC. The V call is TRBV5-1, the J call TRBJ2-1, with D possibly matching TRBD2 (6 bases). The CDR3 has 13 residues. Germline values: CDR1 SGHRS, CDR2 YFSETQ. Trimming left V 4 bases short and J 7 bases short, with 12 bases between.

This clonotype was seen ten or more times. The V and J genes are TRBV5-4 and TRBJ2-7; D tentatively fits TRBD1 or TRBD2 (5 bases each). This CDR3 has 12 residues. Looked up from germline, CDR1 is SGHNT and CDR2 is YYREEE (reference sequence). Trimming stripped 2 bases from V and 4 bases from J, with 7 bases between. The DNA of the CDR3 is TGTGCCAGCAGCTTTGGGGGATACGAGCAGTACTTC. Its translation is CASSFGGYEQYF.

This chain uses TRBV4-1 with TRBJ2-1; 8 bases line up with TRBD1. CDR3 length: 16 amino acids. CDR1 and CDR2 (germline): MGHRA, YSYEKL. V lost 3 bases, J lost 6 bases, and 10 bases stayed unmatched. The CDR3 spells CASSHPGGTGGNEQFF. Here the CDR3 DNA reads TGCGCCAGCAGCCACCCCGGGGGAACAGGGGGCAATGAGCAGTTCTTC.

The sample holds many counts of this clonotype. J is TRBJ2-3 and V is TRBV6-6; TRBD2 aligns across 12 bases. Germline CDR1 and CDR2: MNHNY and SVGAGI (reference sequence). CDR3 length equals 18 residues. Germline trimming cut 0 bases from V and 2 bases from J; bases unmatched to any gene: 6. The CDR3 reads CASSYSTSSGGATDTQYF. DNA for the CDR3: TGTGCCAGCAGTTACTCGACGTCTAGCGGGGGGGCCACAGATACGCAGTATTTT.

This clonotype occurred many times. The chain joins TRBV28 to TRBJ2-1; weak D call: TRBD1 (5 bases). V was pared by 6 bases and J by 9 bases, with 18 bases between. The CDR3 length is 14 residues. Germline V gene lookup returns CDR1 MDHEN and CDR2 SYDVKM. The CDR3, as DNA: TGTGCCAGCAGAAGAAGCCCTCAGGGCGGTGAGCAGTTCTTC. Amino acids: CASRRSPQGGEQFF.

This clonotype was found many times. The gene calls are TRBV12-3 or TRBV12-4 and TRBJ2-1; no clear D gene. V lost 6 bases to trimming and J lost 0 bases, with 15 bases between them. CDR3 length: 16 amino acids. The CDR3 bases are TGTGCCAGCAGGCTGGCGGCGGCTAGCTCCTACAATGAGCAGTTCTTC. Translating it yields CASRLAAASSYNEQFF.

At least ten counts were recorded for this clonotype. The V call is TRBV25-1, the J call TRBJ1-5, with D possibly being TRBD1 (6 bases). This CDR3 is built from 11 residues. CDR1 is MGHDK, CDR2 SYGVNS, per germline. The V and J ends lost 6 bases and 9 bases respectively, with 9 bases between them. The CDR3 reads CASRGRGPQHF. The CDR3 nucleotides are TGTGCCAGCAGGGGCAGGGGGCCCCAGCATTTT.

This clonotype was recorded at least ten times. The chain employs TRBV25-1 and TRBJ2-5, with 9 bases matching TRBD2. V gave up 6 bases and J gave up 0 bases; unmatched junction bases: 8. The CDR3 consists of 16 residues. Germline CDR1 reads MGHDK; CDR2 reads SYGVNS. DNA of the CDR3: TGTGCCAGCAGCGACCTAGCGGGACAATACCAAGAGACCCAGTACTTC. Encoded protein: CASSDLAGQYQETQYF.